The 8 T cell receptor beta chains given below trace back to one sample, sequenced in a study of control samples from healthy donors and cancer patients. The data were produced by immunoSEQ multiplex PCR, yet TCRdb's version contains in-frame clones alone and is incomplete. The sample includes around 130,000 clones, about 87% of them seen just once. Material for sequencing was blood. Receptor source: a man younger than 40 in good health.

The chain links TRBV6-6 to TRBJ1-2; no definite D call. With 5 bases removed from V and 4 bases from J, the gap between germline ends came to 8 bases. CDR1 and CDR2 from the germline V gene are MNHNY and SVGAGI (reference sequence). The CDR3 is 12 residues long. The CDR3 bases are TGTGCCAGCAGTCCCCACAGCTATGGCTACACCTTC. Translated: CASSPHSYGYTF.

V usage is TRBV9 and J usage is TRBJ1-3, with TRBD1 matching 8 bases. This CDR3 comprises 15 residues. With V trimmed by 2 bases and J by 2 bases, 3 bases remained unmatched. Germline V gene lookup returns CDR1 SGDLS and CDR2 YYNGEE. CDR3 nucleotide sequence: TGTGCCAGCAGCGTCACAGGGGGGACTGGAAACACCATATATTTT. This gives the protein CASSVTGGTGNTIYF.

J is TRBJ2-7 and V is TRBV3-1 (or the pseudogene TRBV3-2); 7 nucleotides align to TRBD1. The CDR3 has 17 amino acids. Germline V CDR1 and CDR2: LGHDT, YNNKEL (reference sequence). The V and J ends lost 2 bases and 3 bases, in that order; junction bases with no gene match: 13. For the CDR3, the DNA is TGTGCCAGCAGCCAAAGTTCCTCCGGGACAGCCAGCTACGAGCAGTACTTC. It specifies CASSQSSSGTASYEQYF.

In its sample, this clone was seen a few times. The chain combines TRBV5-1 with TRBJ1-2, with D possibly matching TRBD1 (5 bases). The germline V and J ends were trimmed by 4 bases and 8 bases, with 15 bases remaining between them. CDR1 and CDR2 (germline): SGHRS, YFSETQ. This CDR3 comprises 13 residues. CDR3 nucleotides: TGCGCCAGCAGCCCCGGACAAAAGCAGGGCTACACCTTC. It codes for CASSPGQKQGYTF.

In its sample, this clone was seen a few times. The CDR3 reads CASSLAYTGTGPEAFF. The DNA of the CDR3 is TGTGCCAGCAGCTTAGCGTATACTGGGACAGGGCCCGAAGCTTTCTTT. The rearrangement uses TRBV7-2 and TRBJ1-1; 9 bases fit TRBD1. Germline V lookup: CDR1 SGHTA, CDR2 FQGNSA. V lost 0 bases and J lost 8; bases outside the gene matches: 10. The CDR3 totals 16 residues. Full variable domain (outside the CDR3, taken from reference TRBV7-2 and TRBJ1-1): GAGVSQSPSNKVTEKGKDVELRCDPISGHTALYWYRQSLGQGLEFLIYFQGNSAPDKSGLPSDRFSAERTGGSVSTLTIQRTQQEDSAVYLCASSLAYTGTGPEAFFGQGTRLTVV.

The chain has TRBV14 and TRBJ1-1; 7 bases are shared with TRBD1. The trim removed 3 bases at V and 0 bases at J, leaving 1 base unmatched. The CDR3 extends over 14 amino acids. Germline V gives CDR1 SGHDN, CDR2 FVKESK. CDR3 loop: CASSQDRMNTEAFF. CDR3 sequence (DNA): TGTGCCAGCAGCCAGGACAGGATGAACACTGAAGCTTTCTTT.

Concerning this clone itself: The same CDR3 is also encoded by other DNA sequences in this sample. The chain couples TRBV12-3 or TRBV12-4 to TRBJ1-1, with 7 bases that match TRBD1. V trimming: 5 bases; J trimming: 5 bases; junction bases outside the gene matches: 5. This CDR3 is built from 13 residues. The CDR3 DNA follows: TGTGCCAGCAGTCTGACAGGGAGAACTGAAGCTTTCTTT. Translated, it gives CASSLTGRTEAFF.

V and J are TRBV6-5 and TRBJ1-3; TRBD1 aligns across 8 bases. This CDR3 is 14 amino acids long. CDR1 is MNHEY and CDR2 is SVGAGI in the germline V gene. J was trimmed by 4 bases and V by 6 bases; bases with no gene match: 5. The CDR3 coding sequence is TGTGCCAGCAGACGACAGGGGCAAGGAAACACCATATATTTT. This sequence encodes CASRRQGQGNTIYF.